This T cell receptor beta chain was captured by sequencing in a study of blood T cell repertoires in COVID-19. Whole-study context: From the United States, Italy and Spain came samples of acute and convalescent COVID-19. Sources were T cells, B-cell-depleted T cells, or PBMCs; the material itself was cDNA or gDNA.

The assay was immunoSEQ multiplex PCR, and TCRdb's table has in-frame clones only and misses some. The sample records around 400,000 clones, approximately 89% being singletons. The CDR3 is 13 amino acids. The ends were cut back, 4 bases at V and 8 bases at J, with 11 bases in the middle. Seattle's cohort entered during active infection and was followed longitudinally. The sequence was collected from a woman in her sixties with COVID-19, enrolled during active disease. This chain uses TRBV23-1 with TRBJ1-4; no clear D. TRBV23-1 is an ORF, with its function uncertain. Sequenced input: peripheral blood. The CDR3 here is CASSRRTWEKLFF. The CDR3 DNA reads TGCGCCAGCAGTCGGAGAACCTGGGAAAAACTGTTTTTT.